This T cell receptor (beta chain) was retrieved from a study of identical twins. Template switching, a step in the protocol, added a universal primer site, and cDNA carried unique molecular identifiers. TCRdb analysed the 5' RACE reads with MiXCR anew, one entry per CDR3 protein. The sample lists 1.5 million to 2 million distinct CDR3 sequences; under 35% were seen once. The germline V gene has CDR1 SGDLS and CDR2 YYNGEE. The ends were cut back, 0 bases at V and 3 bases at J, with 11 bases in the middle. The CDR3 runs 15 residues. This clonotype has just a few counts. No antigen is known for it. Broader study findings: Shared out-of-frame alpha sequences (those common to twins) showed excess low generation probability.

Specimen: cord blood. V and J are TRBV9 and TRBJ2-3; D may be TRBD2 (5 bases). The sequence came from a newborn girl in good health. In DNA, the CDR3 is TGTGCCAGCAGCGTAGTCCCTAGCCGAACAGATACGCAGTATTTT. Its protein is CASSVVPSRTDTQYF. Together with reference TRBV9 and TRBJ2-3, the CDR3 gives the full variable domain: DSGVTQTPKHLITATGQRVTLRCSPRSGDLSVYWYQQSLDQGLQFLIQYYNGEERAKGNILERFSAQQFPDLHSELNLSSLELGDSALYFCASSVVPSRTDTQYFGPGTRLTVL.